This T cell receptor (beta chain) was captured in a study of shared clonotypes between healthy human individuals. Study outcomes and limitations: Clonotypes shared by all four donors outscored non-shared clonotypes in generation probability. The authors sampled blood alone, and tissue repertoires likely differ.

Remarks on this clone: The antigen is unknown.

Per the original data handling: ImmunoSEQ only sent back junction sequences with no quality scores, so filtering was done differently. The data were produced by immunoSEQ multiplex PCR, yet TCRdb's version contains in-frame clones alone and is incomplete. D and trimming come from the DNA, and the V and J calls and clone size come from that table. The table shows 1 million to 1.2 million clones, with 60% to 80% occurring only once. V lost 9 bases, J lost 4 bases, and 4 bases stayed unmatched. This CDR3 region has 13 residues. Germline assignment: CDR1 MDHEN and CDR2 SYDVKM. V gene TRBV28 combines with J gene TRBJ2-4, with 9 bases that match TRBD1. The sequenced sample consisted of memory CD4+ T cells from PBMCs. Subset of the sample: CD45RA-negative fraction. The receptor comes from a man between 18 and 29 years old in good health. Some clones in this sample may be carry-over from other donors' samples. The chain's CDR3 is CASRGTGKNIQYF. The CDR3 DNA reads TGTGCCAGTAGGGGGACAGGGAAAAACATTCAGTACTTC.